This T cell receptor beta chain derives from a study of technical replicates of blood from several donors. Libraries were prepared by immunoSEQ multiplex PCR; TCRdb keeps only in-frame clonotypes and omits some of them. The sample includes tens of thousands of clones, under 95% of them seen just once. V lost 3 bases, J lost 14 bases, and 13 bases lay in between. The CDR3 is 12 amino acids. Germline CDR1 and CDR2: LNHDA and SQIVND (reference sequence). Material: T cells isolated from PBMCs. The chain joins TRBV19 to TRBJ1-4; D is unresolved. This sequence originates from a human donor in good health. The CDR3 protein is CASSILAVRLFF. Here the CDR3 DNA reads TGTGCCAGTAGTATCCTAGCGGTAAGGCTGTTTTTT.